The clone carrying this T cell receptor beta chain turned up a few times. Its matching antigen is unknown. Quantitative molecular-barcoded 5'-RACE generated the TCR beta libraries. TCRdb reprocessed the 5' RACE reads with MiXCR, giving one entry per CDR3 protein. Among 500,000 to 550,000 distinct CDR3 sequences listed, 12% were seen once. These data belong to a study of CD8 T cells in ankylosing spondylitis. Findings and limits, study-wide: Among TCR beta sequences, a motif of under 10 highly homologous variants appeared characteristic of ankylosing spondylitis blood. CD8+ by phenotype, disease-linked clones were relatively rare in peripheral blood. Significantly higher representation of disease-linked clones was reported for matched ankylosing spondylitis synovial fluid.

The CDR3 totals 15 residues. CDR1 is SGHTA, CDR2 FQGNSA, per germline. Trimming pared 5 bases from V and 4 bases from J, leaving 15 bases between. The sequence was collected from a male donor with ankylosing spondylitis. Sequenced sample: blood, either unsorted or a sorted T cell fraction (not recorded which). The chain combines TRBV7-2 with TRBJ1-5, with a possible D match to TRBD1 (5 bases). CDR3 nucleotide sequence: TGTGCCAGCAGCCCCCTAATCCAGGGAAATCAGCCCCAGCATTTT. Its protein product is CASSPLIQGNQPQHF.